The 15 T cell receptor beta chains reported below all come from one sample, sequenced in a study of blood T cell repertoires in COVID-19. Clones were sequenced by immunoSEQ multiplex PCR, and TCRdb holds only the in-frame ones, with some missing. The sample includes more than 60,000 clones, roughly 85% of them seen just once. Material for sequencing was peripheral blood. The receptors here all came from a human donor in a cohort sampled during active COVID-19.

The V and J genes are TRBV24-1 and TRBJ2-2, with 11 bases lining up with TRBD1. This CDR3 has 16 amino acids. J was trimmed by 7 bases and V by 4 bases; bases with no gene match: 7. Germline CDR1 is KGHDR and CDR2 is SFDVKD. The CDR3 DNA reads as TGTGCCACCAGTGAGCCGGGACAGGGGGTTGGCGGGGAGCTGTTTTTT. Translation: CATSEPGQGVGGELFF.

The chain links TRBV3-1 (or the pseudogene TRBV3-2) to TRBJ1-3; D is perhaps TRBD1 (6 bases). Per germline, CDR1 LGHDT and CDR2 YNNKEL (reference sequence). Trimming took off 1 base at V and 3 bases at J, with 10 bases between the two ends. This CDR3 region has 15 residues. CDR3 loop: CASSQGTVHGNTIYF. The CDR3 coding sequence is TGTGCCAGCAGCCAAGGGACAGTGCATGGAAACACCATATATTTT.

The CDR3 region has the DNA TGCGCCAGCGGGACAGGGGGCAGCTCACCCCTCCACTTT. It codes for CASGTGGSSPLHF. The genes are TRBV5-1 and TRBJ1-6; 12 bases align to TRBD1. There are 13 residues in the CDR3. CDR1 and CDR2 from the germline V gene are SGHRS and YFSETQ. V trimming: 7 bases; J trimming: 10 bases; junction bases outside the gene matches: 3.

V is TRBV27 and J is TRBJ2-1; D remains ambiguous. V was cut by 5 bases and J by 6 bases, with 14 bases left in between. The CDR3 length is 14 residues. Germline V gene sequence: CDR1 MNHEY, CDR2 SMNVEV (reference sequence). The CDR3 DNA reads TGTGCCAGCAGTCCCCCGTTGCCGGGCAATGAGCAGTTCTTC. Amino acid sequence: CASSPPLPGNEQFF.

This clone turned up a few times. This rearrangement joins TRBV9 to TRBJ2-7; 7 bases line up with TRBD2. Germline values: CDR1 SGDLS, CDR2 YYNGEE. The CDR3 extends over 14 amino acids. V gave up 3 bases and J gave up 5 bases; unmatched junction bases: 8. The CDR3 is CASSASSGLNEQYF. The CDR3 coding sequence is TGTGCCAGCAGCGCCTCTAGCGGACTCAACGAGCAGTACTTC.

The chain employs TRBV6-1 and TRBJ1-1; the D gene is possibly TRBD1 (5 bases). CDR3 length equals 15 residues. V lost 1 base to trimming and J lost 1 base, with 10 bases between them. Germline V lookup: CDR1 MNHNS, CDR2 SASEGT. The chain's CDR3 is CASSEVAGGNTEAFF. DNA of the CDR3: TGTGCCAGCAGTGAAGTAGCGGGGGGGAACACTGAAGCTTTCTTT.

This chain uses TRBV2 with TRBJ1-2, with no clear D. Trimming took off 3 bases at V and 6 bases at J, with 5 bases between the two ends. CDR1 is SNHLY, CDR2 FYNNEI, per germline. The CDR3 covers 11 residues. The CDR3 spells CASSEEHGYTF. For the CDR3, the DNA is TGTGCCAGCAGTGAGGAGCATGGCTACACCTTC.

In the case of this clone: The junction shows a germline mismatch at one end, possibly a read error. The J gene is TRBJ1-2, the V gene TRBV24-1; 8 positions match TRBD1. Looked up from germline, CDR1 is KGHDR and CDR2 is SFDVKD. There are 13 residues in the CDR3. The CDR3 nucleotides read TGTGCCTCCAGGGGGCCGTCTGACTATGGCTACACCTTC. It codes for CASRGPSDYGYTF.

This chain uses TRBV11-3 with TRBJ2-5; D gene unclear. V gave up 2 bases and J gave up 1 base, with 11 bases separating them. This CDR3 comprises 15 residues. Germline-derived CDR1 and CDR2 are SGHNT and YENEEA. The CDR3 nucleotides are TGTGCCAGCAGCTTAATGGGCCCCCCCCAAGAGACCCAGTACTTC. Protein: CASSLMGPPQETQYF.

In its sample, this clone was seen once. The rearrangement uses TRBV14 and TRBJ2-5; the match to TRBD2 covers 13 bases. This CDR3 is 18 amino acids long. In germline, CDR1 is SGHDN, CDR2 FVKESK. The V gene end was trimmed by 4 bases and the J gene end by 3 bases; junction bases not matched to a gene: 11. The CDR3 sequence: CASSPPRRTSGGEETQYF. The CDR3 nucleotides read TGTGCCAGCAGCCCCCCTCGTCGTACTAGCGGGGGGGAAGAGACCCAGTACTTC. The entire variable domain, with the rest obtained from reference TRBV14 and TRBJ2-5, is as follows: EAGVTQFPSHSVIEKGQTVTLRCDPISGHDNLYWYRRVMGKEIKFLLHFVKESKQDESGMPNNRFLAERTGGTYSTLKVQPAELEDSGVYFCASSPPRRTSGGEETQYFGPGTRLLVL.

The V call is TRBV28, the J call TRBJ2-3; 10 bases are shared with TRBD1. Trimming cost V 8 bases and J 4 bases; bases outside gene matches: 6. The V gene's germline CDR1 is MDHEN and CDR2 SYDVKM. The length of the CDR3 is 14 residues. CDR3 protein: CASAGTGVADTQYF. CDR3 coding DNA: TGTGCCAGCGCCGGGACAGGGGTAGCAGATACGCAGTATTTT. Full variable domain (rest looked up from reference TRBV28 and TRBJ2-3): DVKVTQSSRYLVKRTGEKVFLECVQDMDHENMFWYRQDPGLGLRLIYFSYDVKMKEKGDIPEGYSVSREKKERFSLILESASTNQTSMYLCASAGTGVADTQYFGPGTRLTVL.

The rearrangement links TRBV24-1 to TRBJ1-5; 7 bases match TRBD1. The J segment lost 3 bases and the V segment lost 7 bases, leaving 8 bases of the junction unmatched. Germline V lookup: CDR1 KGHDR, CDR2 SFDVKD. The CDR3 spans 15 residues. The CDR3 bases are TGTGCCACCAGCGGGACAGATAGTATCAATCAGCCCCAGCATTTT. It is translated as CATSGTDSINQPQHF.

V is TRBV7-2 and J is TRBJ1-1, with 7 bases matching TRBD1. The V gene end was trimmed by 5 bases and the J gene end by 1 base; junction bases not matched to a gene: 7. The germline gives CDR1 SGHTA, CDR2 FQGNSA. This CDR3 region has 15 residues. The DNA for the CDR3 is TGTGCCAGCAGCCCATCTGGGACAGCGAACACTGAAGCTTTCTTT. It is translated as CASSPSGTANTEAFF. The variable domain in full, completed from reference TRBV7-2 and TRBJ1-1, reads GAGVSQSPSNKVTEKGKDVELRCDPISGHTALYWYRQSLGQGLEFLIYFQGNSAPDKSGLPSDRFSAERTGGSVSTLTIQRTQQEDSAVYLCASSPSGTANTEAFFGQGTRLTVV.

CDR3 sequence reads: CSASNPRTGWVYGYTF. The CDR3, as DNA: TGCAGTGCTAGTAACCCCCGGACAGGGTGGGTCTATGGCTACACCTTC. V and J are TRBV20-1 and TRBJ1-2; 8 nucleotides agree with TRBD1. This CDR3 has 16 amino acids. Trimming cost V 3 bases and J 4 bases; bases outside gene matches: 13. Germline values: CDR1 DFQATT, CDR2 SNEGSKA (reference sequence).

This clone was counted a few times. The chain links TRBV9 to TRBJ1-3; D may be TRBD1 (5 bases). V was clipped by 3 bases and J by 0 bases, with 10 bases between them. The CDR3 length is 15 residues. In germline, CDR1 is SGDLS, CDR2 YYNGEE. Written as DNA, the CDR3 is TGTGCCAGCAGCGCCGGGGGTGTCTCTGGAAACACCATATATTTT. It yields the protein CASSAGGVSGNTIYF.